The clone carrying this TCR beta chain came up a few times. The germline V and J ends were trimmed by 2 bases and 3 bases, with 5 bases remaining between them. This CDR3 is 12 amino acids long. Germline lookup yields CDR1 SNHLY and CDR2 FYNNEI. This sample stems from a study of patients and donors after allogeneic stem cell transplantation. TCRdb re-called the RT-PCR reads through MiXCR, storing one row per CDR3 protein. The sample lists around 240,000 distinct CDR3 sequences, roughly an eighth occurring once. The chain links TRBV2 to TRBJ2-7; D is uncertain. Input material: blood, either unsorted or a sorted T cell fraction (not recorded which). This clonotype was obtained from a human donor who was either an allogeneic HSCT recipient or a stem cell or donor lymphocyte infusion donor (not recorded which). It is not recorded whose cells these are; they may come from a transplant donor. The CDR3, as DNA: TGTGCCAGCAGTGAATCTGTCTACGAGCAGTACTTC. This translates into CASSESVYEQYF.